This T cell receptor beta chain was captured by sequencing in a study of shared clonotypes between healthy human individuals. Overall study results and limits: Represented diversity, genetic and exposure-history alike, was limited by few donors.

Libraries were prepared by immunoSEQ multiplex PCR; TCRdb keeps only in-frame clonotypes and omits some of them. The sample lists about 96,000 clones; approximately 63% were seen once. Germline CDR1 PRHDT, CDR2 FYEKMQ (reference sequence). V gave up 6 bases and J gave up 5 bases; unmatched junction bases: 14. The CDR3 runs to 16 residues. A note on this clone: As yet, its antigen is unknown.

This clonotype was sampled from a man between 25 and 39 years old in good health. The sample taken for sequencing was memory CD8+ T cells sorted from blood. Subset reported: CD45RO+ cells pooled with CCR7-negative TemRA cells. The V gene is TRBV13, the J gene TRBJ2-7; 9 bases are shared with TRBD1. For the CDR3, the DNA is TGTGCCAGCAGTCCCCCCGGGACAGGGCTGGTCAACGAGCAGTACTTC. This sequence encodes CASSPPGTGLVNEQYF. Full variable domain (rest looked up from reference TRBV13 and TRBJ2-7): AAGVIQSPRHLIKEKRETATLKCYPIPRHDTVYWYQQGPGQDPQFLISFYEKMQSDKGSIPDRFSAQQFSDYHSELNMSSLELGDSALYFCASSPPGTGLVNEQYFGPGTRLTVT.